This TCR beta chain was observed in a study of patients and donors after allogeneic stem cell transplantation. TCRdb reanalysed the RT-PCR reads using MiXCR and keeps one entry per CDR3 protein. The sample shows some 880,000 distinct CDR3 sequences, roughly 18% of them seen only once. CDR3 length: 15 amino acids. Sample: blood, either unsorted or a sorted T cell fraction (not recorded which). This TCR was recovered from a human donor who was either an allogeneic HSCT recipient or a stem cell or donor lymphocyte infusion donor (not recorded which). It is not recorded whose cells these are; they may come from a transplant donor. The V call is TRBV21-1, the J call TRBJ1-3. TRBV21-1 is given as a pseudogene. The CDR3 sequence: CASSKVEGLGDTIYF. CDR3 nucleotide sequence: TGTGCCAGCAGCAAAGTGGAGGGTTTGGGGGACACCATATATTTT.